The sequence of this TCR beta chain was determined in a study of T-cell reconstitution after alpha-beta-depleted transplantation in children. Study-level results: Alpha-beta T cells present about two months after transplant were reported to originate from several hundred expanded graft clones. Newly generated T cells supplied most T-cell counts and diversity one year post-transplant. Several patients had high TCRbeta diversity at day 60; it came from surviving recipient T cells and thymic progenitors.

Preparation of the TCRbeta library was carried out with unique molecular identifiers. Using its own MiXCR run on the PCR reads, TCRdb lists one record per CDR3 protein. The sample contains 600,000 or so distinct CDR3 sequences, around 23% of which appear only once. This clonotype was observed a handful of times. The antigen is not known. This CDR3 spans 15 amino acids. CDR1 is SGHRS and CDR2 is YFSETQ in the germline V gene. V was pared by 0 bases and J by 7 bases, with 15 bases between. The sequenced sample was PBMCs, mostly from graft donor cells, obtained 360 days after TCRalphabeta/CD19-depleted stem cell transplant. V usage is TRBV5-1 and J usage is TRBJ2-3; D not resolved. This TCR was sampled from a boy in the first two years of life who had a stem cell transplant for acute myeloid leukemia, so the T cells may come from the graft donor. The CDR3 nucleotides read TGCGCCAGCAGCTTGGGGAGTGGCACCGCCAATACGCAGTATTTT. This codes for CASSLGSGTANTQYF.